Listed below are T cell receptor beta chains from one sample, sequenced in a study of CD8+ T cells in alopecia areata. Profiling relied on immunoSEQ multiplex PCR, and the TCRdb table lists in-frame clones only, not all of them. Among roughly 140,000 clones listed, 45% to 60% were seen once. The sample was CD8+ T cells sorted from blood, taken at week 0. The origin of the receptors is a human donor with alopecia areata. The CDR3 runs from the conserved cysteine through the conserved F or W. The order of the fields is D gene, V gene, J gene, clone size, CDR3 protein, CDR3 DNA. A D gene is named only where the DNA matches it firmly. Rows give clone size only sometimes, using once, few, many, or a class for an expanded clone.

>TRBD2|TRBV6-4|TRBJ2-1|.
CASSGLAGGNEQFF
TGTGCCAGCAGTGGACTAGCGGGGGGCAATGAGCAGTTCTTC
>.|TRBV29-1|TRBJ2-3|.
CSVEDWQSTDTQYF
TGCAGCGTTGAGGATTGGCAGAGCACAGATACGCAGTATTTT
>TRBD1|TRBV25-1|TRBJ1-2|.
CASIEGDRAEGYTF
TGTGCCAGCATCGAGGGGGACAGGGCCGAAGGCTACACCTTC
>TRBD1|TRBV15|TRBJ1-5|.
CATSSDRAGQPQHF
TGTGCCACCAGCAGCGACAGGGCGGGTCAGCCCCAGCATTTT
>TRBD2|TRBV29-1|TRBJ2-2|few
CSVGTSGEISIGGELFF
TGCAGCGTGGGGACTAGCGGGGAGATTTCTATTGGCGGGGAGCTGTTTTTT
>.|TRBV29-1|TRBJ2-7|few
CSVELDSYSYEQYF
TGCAGCGTTGAACTAGACAGCTATTCCTACGAGCAGTACTTC
>.|TRBV30|TRBJ1-2|.
CAWSGTGYGYTF
TGTGCCTGGAGTGGTACGGGCTATGGCTACACCTTC
>.|TRBV5-1|TRBJ1-2|.
CASSSTENYGYTF
TGCGCCAGCAGCTCAACAGAAAACTATGGCTACACCTTC
>TRBD1|TRBV9|TRBJ1-6|once
CASSLGTQGGNSPLHF
TGTGCCAGCAGCCTTGGAACACAGGGGGGAAATTCACCCCTCCACTTT
>.|TRBV2|TRBJ1-2|.
CASSLGRIGDYGYTF
TGTGCCAGCAGTTTGGGCCGGATAGGGGACTATGGCTACACCTTC
>.|TRBV9|TRBJ2-6|.
CASSAGSGANVLTF
TGTGCCAGCAGCGCAGGGTCTGGGGCCAACGTCCTGACTTTC
>TRBD1|TRBV14|TRBJ2-1|.
CASSQYRQGGYNEQFF
TGTGCCAGCAGCCAATACCGACAGGGGGGGTACAATGAGCAGTTCTTC
>.|TRBV11-2|TRBJ2-2|.
CASSPGLRANTGELFF
TGTGCCAGCAGCCCGGGTCTACGAGCGAACACCGGGGAGCTGTTTTTT
>.|TRBV9|TRBJ2-5|.
CASSVDREETQYF
TGTGCCAGCAGCGTAGACAGGGAAGAGACCCAGTACTTC
>TRBD1|TRBV29-1|TRBJ1-4|.
CSVEDPRTGGEKLFF
TGCAGCGTTGAAGACCCAAGGACAGGAGGGGAAAAACTGTTTTTT
>.|TRBV29-1|TRBJ2-7|few
CSARGTSDSYEQYF
TGCAGCGCCCGCGGGACATCCGACTCCTACGAGCAGTACTTC
>TRBD2|TRBV29-1|TRBJ2-3|.
CSVLRGGTDTQYF
TGCAGCGTTCTGCGGGGGGGCACAGATACGCAGTATTTT
>.|TRBV15|TRBJ2-3|few
CATSKASSTDTQYF
TGTGCCACCAGCAAGGCATCGAGCACAGATACGCAGTATTTT
>TRBD1|TRBV2|TRBJ1-4|few
CASTPTGGPNEKLFF
TGTGCCAGCACACCGACAGGGGGACCAAATGAAAAACTGTTTTTT
>TRBD2|TRBV5-6|TRBJ2-7|once
CASSYPGTSGPYEQYF
TGTGCCAGCAGCTACCCCGGGACTAGCGGGCCGTACGAGCAGTACTTC
>TRBD1|TRBV5-6|TRBJ1-2|.
CASSYGQALWSF
TGTGCCAGCAGCTACGGACAGGCCTTATGGTCATTC
>.|TRBV7-2|TRBJ2-2|.
CASSPVGGNTGELFF
TGTGCCAGCAGCCCAGTGGGGGGAAACACCGGGGAGCTGTTTTTT
>.|TRBV18|TRBJ2-5|once
CASSPREEQETQYF
TGTGCCAGCTCACCGAGGGAGGAGCAAGAGACCCAGTACTTC
>.|TRBV30|TRBJ2-7|.
CAWSEIGDNSYEQYF
TGTGCCTGGAGTGAGATAGGAGACAACTCCTACGAGCAGTACTTC
>TRBD2|TRBV6-1|TRBJ2-5|.
CASSSSGAAQYF
TGTGCCAGCAGTTCTAGCGGGGCGGCCCAGTACTTC
>.|TRBV2|TRBJ2-2|few
CASTAVGELFF
TGTGCCAGCACCGCCGTCGGGGAGCTGTTTTTT
>.|TRBV9|TRBJ1-1|.
CASSEPYDLKQGANTEAFF
TGTGCCAGCAGCGAACCCTATGATTTAAAACAGGGAGCGAACACTGAAGCTTTCTTT
>.|TRBV27|TRBJ1-1|.
CASSLIANTEAFF
TGTGCCAGCAGTTTAATAGCGAACACTGAAGCTTTCTTT
>.|TRBV10-3|TRBJ1-4|.
CAISESAGPNEKLFF
TGTGCCATCAGTGAGTCGGCAGGGCCTAATGAAAAACTGTTTTTT
>TRBD1|TRBV14|TRBJ1-2|few
CASSPMPGQNYGYTF
TGTGCCAGCAGCCCCATGCCGGGACAGAACTATGGCTACACCTTC
>.|TRBV5-6|TRBJ2-2|.
CASSLAGKAGELFF
TGTGCCAGCAGCTTAGCAGGGAAGGCCGGGGAGCTGTTTTTT
>.|TRBV30|TRBJ1-2|.
CAWKTPYGYTF
TGTGCCTGGAAAACCCCCTATGGCTACACCTTC
>.|TRBV29-1|TRBJ1-2|.
CSVEPYTNYGYTF
TGCAGCGTTGAACCGTATACTAACTATGGCTACACCTTC